The rows below give T cell receptor beta chains drawn from one sample of a study of T cells after yellow fever vaccination. Each CDR3 protein is one row after TCRdb ran MiXCR on the 5' RACE reads. Of approximately 340,000 distinct CDR3 sequences listed, 8% to 10% are singletons. The source material was PBMCs, sampled on the day of the first yellow fever vaccination. The receptors derive from a man between 18 and 29 years old who received the YFV17D yellow fever vaccine. The CDR3 runs from the conserved cysteine through the conserved F or W. Fields, in order: clone size, D gene, V gene, J gene, CDR3 DNA, CDR3 protein. The D gene is left open where the match is weak. The size entry is marked missing in some rows and otherwise reads once, few, many or a size class.

>many|NA|TRBV27|TRBJ1-6
TGTGCCAGCTGGCGGGGGGGGGGTTCACCCCTCCACTTT
CASWRGGGSPLHF
>few|TRBD1|TRBV12-3/TRBV12-4|TRBJ2-4
TGTGCCAGCAGTTGGAGACAGGGGGACGAAAACATTCAGTACTTC
CASSWRQGDENIQYF
>NA|TRBD2|TRBV7-8|TRBJ2-1
TGTGCCAGCAGCCCGACTAGCGGGGGGGGGAATGAGCAGTTCTTC
CASSPTSGGGNEQFF
>few|NA|TRBV3-1|TRBJ1-2
TGTGCCAGCAGCCCTCGGGACGGTTCTAACTATGGCTACACCTTC
CASSPRDGSNYGYTF
>NA|TRBD2|TRBV12-3/TRBV12-4|TRBJ2-5
TGTGCCAGCAGTTTACGGCTAGCGGAAAGGGGCTTCCAAGAGACCCAGTACTTC
CASSLRLAERGFQETQYF
>few|NA|TRBV10-3|TRBJ1-4
TGTGCCATCAGTGAAAAGGGAGGTCGGGAAAAACTGTTTTTT
CAISEKGGREKLFF
>many|NA|TRBV7-9|TRBJ2-5
TGTGCCAGCAGCTTCACTGGCCCCCAAGAGACCCAGTACTTC
CASSFTGPQETQYF
>many|NA|TRBV5-6|TRBJ2-5
TGTGCCAGCAGCTTGGAGCTTCTCAGGGAAGAGACCCAGTACTTC
CASSLELLREETQYF
>NA|TRBD1|TRBV5-6|TRBJ1-1
TGTGCCAGCAGCTTAAACGGACAGGGAAGAAGGGCTGAAGCTTTCTTT
CASSLNGQGRRAEAFF
>NA|NA|TRBV29-1|TRBJ2-2
TGCAGCGTAGGACTTTCCGGGGGGGAGCTGTTTTTT
CSVGLSGGELFF
>NA|NA|TRBV3-1|TRBJ1-5
TGTGCCAGCAGCCGACAGACCGGTCAGCCCCAGCATTTT
CASSRQTGQPQHF
>few|NA|TRBV6-1|TRBJ1-3
TGTGCCAGCAGCTCTACCCTCGGACAGCCCTTCGCGGGAAACACCATATATTTT
CASSSTLGQPFAGNTIYF
>few|TRBD1|TRBV12-3/TRBV12-4|TRBJ2-2
TGTGCCAGCAGTTTGGGGGACAGGGAAGCCGGGGAGCTGTTTTTT
CASSLGDREAGELFF
>few|NA|TRBV4-2|TRBJ2-1
TGTGCCAGCAGCCCGGTGGCTTCCGGGGATTTTGGTGAGCAGTTCTTC
CASSPVASGDFGEQFF
>NA|NA|TRBV6-5|TRBJ1-2
TGTGCCAGCAGTTACTCGACACAGGGCTATGGCTACACCTTC
CASSYSTQGYGYTF
>few|NA|TRBV15|TRBJ2-5
TGTGCCACCAGCACCCGCCCCCTAGGAGGGCAAGAGACCCAGTACTTC
CATSTRPLGGQETQYF
>NA|NA|TRBV12-3/TRBV12-4|TRBJ2-2
TGTGCCAGCAGTTTTAGGTCGGCTGGCGGGGAGCTGTTTTTT
CASSFRSAGGELFF
>NA|NA|TRBV9|TRBJ2-1
TGTGCCAGCAGCGTAAACTTCCTGGGTGAGCAGTTCTTC
CASSVNFLGEQFF
>NA|NA|TRBV7-6|TRBJ1-5
TGTGCCAGCAGCTCACACACGGGCAGCAATCAGCCCCAGCATTTT
CASSSHTGSNQPQHF
>many|TRBD1|TRBV20-1|TRBJ2-7
TGCAGTGCTGCAAGGGTCACAGGGGGGACCTACGAGCAGTACTTC
CSAARVTGGTYEQYF
>few|NA|TRBV20-1|TRBJ1-1
TGCAGTGCTAGGATCAGTCAGGAAGGCACTGAAGCTTTCTTT
CSARISQEGTEAFF
>NA|NA|TRBV4-1|TRBJ1-2
TGCGCCAGCAGCCAACTAGGCTTAAAGTCCACGGGGGCGAGGTATGGCTACACCTTC
CASSQLGLKSTGARYGYTF
>few|NA|TRBV20-1|TRBJ1-1
TGCAGTGCTAGAGATGGGTCCTCGGGGTCTTTTGAAGCTTTCTTT
CSARDGSSGSFEAFF
>NA|NA|TRBV29-1|TRBJ2-2
TGCAGCGTTGAGATAGGTCGGGGGAGGACCGGGGAGCTGTTTTTT
CSVEIGRGRTGELFF
>many|TRBD2|TRBV19|TRBJ2-1
TGTGCCAGTAGGCGGGAGAGCTCCTACAATGAGCAGTTCTTC
CASRRESSYNEQFF
>few|NA|TRBV29-1|TRBJ2-5
TGCAGCGTTGTGGGTCGCCTACTGGGAGAGACCCAGTACTTC
CSVVGRLLGETQYF
>NA|NA|TRBV4-1|TRBJ2-7
TGCGCCAGCAGCCAAGAAACAGGCGTGGGCTACGAGCAGTACTTC
CASSQETGVGYEQYF
>NA|TRBD1|TRBV7-2|TRBJ2-5
TGTGCCAGCAGCCCCAGGGGGCGACAGGAGACCCAGTACTTC
CASSPRGRQETQYF
>few|NA|TRBV27|TRBJ2-7
TGTGCCAGCAGTTTATCGGTCCGAAACTACGAGCAGTACTTC
CASSLSVRNYEQYF
>NA|TRBD2|TRBV6-4|TRBJ2-1
TGTGCCAGCAGCCCCCTACTAGCGGGGGACAATGAGCAGTTCTTC
CASSPLLAGDNEQFF
>few|TRBD1|TRBV25-1|TRBJ1-3
TGTGCCAGCAGTGAAGGGAGCATTTGGACAGGGGGCTCTGGAAACACCATATATTTT
CASSEGSIWTGGSGNTIYF
>NA|TRBD1|TRBV12-3/TRBV12-4|TRBJ1-5
TGTGCCAGCAGTTTCTCACAGGGGAGTTATCAGCCCCAGCATTTT
CASSFSQGSYQPQHF
>few|TRBD2|TRBV7-3|TRBJ2-1
TGTGCCAGCACCCCGGCGACTAGCGGGGGGTTCAATGAGCAGTTCTTC
CASTPATSGGFNEQFF
>NA|TRBD1|TRBV25-1|TRBJ2-2
TGTGCCAGCATGGGGACTCGACAGGGGCAGAACACCGGGGAGCTGTTTTTT
CASMGTRQGQNTGELFF
>few|NA|TRBV15|TRBJ2-6
TGTGCCACCAGCGGGGGTCCGCGAGACCCGTTCTCTGGGGCCAACGTCCTGACTTTC
CATSGGPRDPFSGANVLTF
>NA|NA|TRBV4-3|TRBJ2-3
TGCGCCAGCAGCCAAGTTGTAGGCGGGGGCCTTTTGGATACGCAGTATTTT
CASSQVVGGGLLDTQYF
>NA|NA|TRBV6-1|TRBJ1-5
TGTGCCAGCAGTGCGGACGCCGGGAGGAATCAGCCCCAGCATTTT
CASSADAGRNQPQHF
>many|TRBD1|TRBV4-1|TRBJ2-1
TGCGCCAGCAGCCTCCTTAGGGACAGTTCCAATGAGCAGTTCTTC
CASSLLRDSSNEQFF
>many|TRBD1|TRBV27|TRBJ2-1
TGTGCCAGCAGCTGGACAGGGCCCTACAATGAGCAGTTCTTC
CASSWTGPYNEQFF